Each of the 21 T cell receptor beta chains below was sequenced from the same sample in a study of vaccination and CD4 T cells after COVID-19. The antigens of these receptors remain unknown. Sequencing of the DNA from cultured CD4+ T cells was carried out with the Oncomine TCR Beta short-read assay. TCRdb re-called the PCR reads through MiXCR, storing one row per CDR3 protein. In the table there are tens of thousands of distinct CDR3 sequences, under 40% of which are singletons. Time point reported: late sampling 161 to 241 days after vaccination in three convalescent patients. Noted treatment: roughly 10-day PBMC culture with coronavirus spike peptide pools or control peptides (ViraFEST assay). The material sequenced was CD4+ T cells from blood, cultured in vitro, taken about 7 months after SARS-CoV-2 vaccination. Source of these receptors: a human donor who had recovered from COVID-19.

The chain links TRBV27 to TRBJ2-1; TRBD1 might be the D (6 bases). Germline CDR1 MNHEY, CDR2 SMNVEV (reference sequence). This CDR3 contains 14 residues. V lost 5 bases, J lost 15 bases, and 23 bases lay in between. The CDR3 loop is CASSQSWDTLVLFF. Written as DNA, the CDR3 is TGTGCCAGCAGTCAGAGCTGGGACACCCTAGTCCTGTTCTTC.

This clonotype was counted only a few times. The chain couples TRBV7-2 to TRBJ2-1, with D uncertain. The CDR3 runs 12 residues. Per germline, CDR1 SGHTA and CDR2 FQGNSA. The germline V and J ends were trimmed by 1 base and 5 bases, with 3 bases remaining between them. The CDR3 is CASSLGHNEQFF. The CDR3 DNA is TGTGCCAGCAGCTTAGGTCACAATGAGCAGTTCTTC.

The genes are TRBV20-1 and TRBJ2-2, with TRBD2 matching 7 bases. CDR3 length: 15 amino acids. Germline V lookup: CDR1 DFQATT, CDR2 SNEGSKA (reference sequence). V lost 0 bases, J lost 4 bases, and 5 bases stayed unmatched. The chain's CDR3 is CSARDLGEGTGELFF. In nucleotides, the CDR3 is TGCAGTGCTAGAGATCTGGGGGAGGGCACCGGGGAGCTGTTTTTT.

This clonotype came up once. The gene calls are TRBV2 and TRBJ2-5; 9 bases fit TRBD2. This CDR3 has 14 residues. The V gene's germline CDR1 is SNHLY and CDR2 FYNNEI. J gave up 2 bases and V 6 bases, and 4 bases lay outside the gene matches. The CDR3 here is CASSQREAQETQYF. CDR3 bases: TGTGCCAGCAGCCAGCGGGAGGCTCAAGAGACCCAGTACTTC.

The rearrangement joins TRBV28 to TRBJ2-3, with 7 positions matching TRBD2. CDR1 and CDR2 from the germline V gene are MDHEN and SYDVKM. V lost 5 bases to trimming and J lost 1 base; unmatched junction nucleotides: 9. The CDR3 sequence is 16 residues long. CDR3 in DNA: TGTGCCAGCAGTCACCCAATTGGGGGGGGCACAGATACGCAGTATTTT. Its translation is CASSHPIGGGTDTQYF. The full variable domain, with the rest looked up from reference TRBV28 and TRBJ2-3, is DVKVTQSSRYLVKRTGEKVFLECVQDMDHENMFWYRQDPGLGLRLIYFSYDVKMKEKGDIPEGYSVSREKKERFSLILESASTNQTSMYLCASSHPIGGGTDTQYFGPGTRLTVL.

This chain links TRBV20-1 with TRBJ2-6; no firm D call. Germline V gives CDR1 DFQATT, CDR2 SNEGSKA (reference sequence). V lost 6 bases and J lost 0, with 9 bases in between. CDR3 length equals 14 residues. CDR3 sequence reads: CSAPMYSGANVLTF. The CDR3 region has the DNA TGCAGTGCGCCGATGTACTCTGGGGCCAACGTCCTGACTTTC.

The chain's CDR3 is CASSWTGYSNQPQHF. The DNA of the CDR3 is TGTGCCAGCAGTTGGACCGGCTATAGCAATCAGCCCCAGCATTTT. The chain uses TRBV28 and TRBJ1-5; the D is unclear. This CDR3 comprises 15 residues. The V end was cut by 4 bases, the J end by 0 bases, with 10 bases between. The germline V gene has CDR1 MDHEN and CDR2 SYDVKM.

V and J are TRBV6-1 and TRBJ1-2; D is unclear. CDR3 length: 12 amino acids. V was shortened by 4 bases and J by 6 bases, with 9 bases between the two germline ends. Looked up from germline, CDR1 is MNHNS and CDR2 is SASEGT. CDR3 DNA: TGTGCCAGCAGTGCCAGACGGCATGGCTACACCTTC. Translated: CASSARRHGYTF.

The CDR3 region is CASSRSGLAGRAEQYF. CDR3 coding DNA: TGTGCCAGCAGTCGATCGGGACTAGCGGGAAGGGCCGAGCAGTACTTC. V gene TRBV28 combines with J gene TRBJ2-7; 13 bases fit TRBD2. The CDR3 runs to 16 residues. The germline V gene encodes CDR1 MDHEN and CDR2 SYDVKM. Germline trimming cut 5 bases from V and 6 bases from J; bases unmatched to any gene: 10. Filled out from reference TRBV28 and TRBJ2-7, the complete variable domain reads DVKVTQSSRYLVKRTGEKVFLECVQDMDHENMFWYRQDPGLGLRLIYFSYDVKMKEKGDIPEGYSVSREKKERFSLILESASTNQTSMYLCASSRSGLAGRAEQYFGPGTRLTVT.

This clonotype was counted only a few times. The rearrangement links TRBV6-2 or TRBV6-3 to TRBJ1-2; 7 bases match TRBD1. V shed 4 bases, J shed 5 bases, and the junction held 4 bases outside the gene matches. This CDR3 spans 13 amino acids. Germline CDR1 MNHEY, CDR2 SVGEGT. This CDR3 is CASSFGTDYGYTF. CDR3 nucleotides: TGTGCCAGCAGTTTTGGGACAGATTATGGCTACACCTTC.

The genes are TRBV7-2 and TRBJ2-1, with D possibly being TRBD2 (5 bases). Trimming left V 6 bases short and J 3 bases short, with 9 bases between. The CDR3 has 13 residues. Germline V CDR1 and CDR2: SGHTA, FQGNSA. The CDR3 DNA is TGTGCCAGCAGAACCGGGGTCTACAATGAGCAGTTCTTC. Its translation is CASRTGVYNEQFF. The complete variable domain, with remaining parts taken from reference TRBV7-2 and TRBJ2-1, reads GAGVSQSPSNKVTEKGKDVELRCDPISGHTALYWYRQSLGQGLEFLIYFQGNSAPDKSGLPSDRFSAERTGGSVSTLTIQRTQQEDSAVYLCASRTGVYNEQFFGPGTRLTVL.

A few counts support this clonotype. This rearrangement joins TRBV27 to TRBJ2-7, with TRBD2 matching over 11 bases. The CDR3 has 16 residues. Germline CDR1 reads MNHEY; CDR2 reads SMNVEV (reference sequence). The V and J ends lost 6 bases and 4 bases, in that order; junction bases with no gene match: 11. The CDR3 spells CASSQKTSGIRYEQYF. CDR3 bases: TGTGCCAGCAGCCAAAAGACTAGCGGGATACGATACGAGCAGTACTTC.

This chain links TRBV6-5 with TRBJ1-2, with D maybe TRBD1 (5 bases). CDR3 length: 13 amino acids. CDR1 and CDR2 from the germline V gene are MNHEY and SVGAGI. The V end was cut by 2 bases, the J end by 6 bases, with 10 bases between. The DNA of the CDR3 is TGTGCCAGCAGTTACATTGGGGGTAATGGCTACACCTTC. This gives the protein CASSYIGGNGYTF.

The chain is built from TRBV27 and TRBJ2-1, with D unresolved. CDR3 size: 13 residues. The germline CDR1 and CDR2 sequences are MNHEY and SMNVEV (reference sequence). V was trimmed by 3 bases and J by 8 bases, leaving 11 bases between them. CDR3 DNA: TGTGCCAGCAGTTTCCCAGGCGTCGATGAGCAGTTCTTC. Protein product: CASSFPGVDEQFF.

The CDR3 sequence: CASSLWGAPGAYTF. In DNA form, the CDR3 reads TGTGCCAGCAGTTTGTGGGGCGCCCCTGGGGCCTACACCTTC. The J gene is TRBJ1-2, the V gene TRBV12-3 or TRBV12-4, with D perhaps matching TRBD1 (5 bases). Trimming shortened V by 3 bases and J by 10 bases, and 18 bases separated the two germline ends. The CDR3 runs to 14 residues.

As DNA, the CDR3 is TGTGCCAGCAGCTTAAGTCCCGGGAACACTGAAGCTTTCTTT. Protein product: CASSLSPGNTEAFF. The rearrangement links TRBV7-3 to TRBJ1-1; D gene uncertain. The CDR3 has 14 residues. V was pared by 1 base and J by 1 base, with 7 bases between. Per the germline V gene, CDR1 is SGHTA and CDR2 is FQGTGA.

Written as DNA, the CDR3 is TGCAGTGTAAAGCCCACCACAGATACGCAGTATTTT. Translating it yields CSVKPTTDTQYF. This chain connects TRBV20-1 to TRBJ2-3; D ambiguous. This CDR3 contains 12 residues. Between the trimmed V and J ends, which lost 7 bases and 2 bases, there was a span of 10 bases. The V gene's germline CDR1 is DFQATT and CDR2 SNEGSKA (reference sequence).

This clonotype showed up just a few times. This chain links TRBV15 with TRBJ2-7; a weak D match, TRBD2 (5 bases). CDR1 is LNHNV, CDR2 YYDKDF, per germline (reference sequence). V dropped 1 base and J dropped 3 bases, with 13 bases sitting between them. This CDR3 region has 15 residues. The CDR3 coding sequence is TGTGCCACCAGCAGAGGTGGAGCGGAAGGCTACGAGCAGTACTTC. This codes for CATSRGGAEGYEQYF.

The chain is built from TRBV24-1 and TRBJ2-1, with 7 bases matching TRBD2. V trimming: 5 bases; J trimming: 2 bases; junction bases outside the gene matches: 2. Germline V gene lookup returns CDR1 KGHDR and CDR2 SFDVKD. This CDR3 region has 14 residues. The CDR3 region has the DNA TGTGCCACCAGTGGGGCGGGAGCCTACAATGAGCAGTTCTTC. Its protein is CATSGAGAYNEQFF.

J is TRBJ1-1 and V is TRBV5-6; TRBD1 is a possible D gene (6 bases). The CDR3 sequence is 13 residues long. The V and J ends lost 3 bases and 0 bases respectively, with 6 bases between them. The germline V gene has CDR1 SGHDT and CDR2 YYEEEE. The CDR3 loop is CASSYRVNTEAFF. The CDR3 DNA sequence: TGTGCCAGCAGCTACAGGGTGAACACTGAAGCTTTCTTT.

The V and J genes are TRBV20-1 and TRBJ2-3; the D is unclear. Germline V lookup: CDR1 DFQATT, CDR2 SNEGSKA (reference sequence). V was trimmed by 0 bases and J by 0 bases, leaving 10 bases between them. CDR3 length: 15 amino acids. The CDR3 DNA follows: TGCAGTGCTAGAGATTTAACGTCCAGCACAGATACGCAGTATTTT. Translated: CSARDLTSSTDTQYF.